One sample yielded the 20 T cell receptor beta chains listed below, sequenced in a study of blood T cell repertoires in COVID-19. This table comes from immunoSEQ multiplex PCR, and its TCRdb copy is limited to in-frame clones, with some not included. This sample has under 200,000 clones, with roughly 85% found just once. The sequenced sample was peripheral blood. The receptors shown here come from a woman aged 60-70 years with COVID-19, enrolled during active disease.

This clone was detected a few times. V is TRBV11-2 and J is TRBJ2-5, with TRBD1 identical over 8 bases. CDR3 length equals 16 residues. The germline V gene has CDR1 SGHAT and CDR2 FQNNGV. Trimming cost V 5 bases and J 1 base; bases outside gene matches: 9. The CDR3 here is CASSAQGAQGQETQYF. In nucleotides, the CDR3 is TGTGCCAGCAGCGCCCAGGGGGCGCAGGGCCAAGAGACCCAGTACTTC.

This clone was recorded a few times. The CDR3 DNA follows: TGTGCCTGGAGCAAGGGACAGATCAATCAGCCCCAGCATTTT. This encodes CAWSKGQINQPQHF. The V and J genes are TRBV30 and TRBJ1-5; TRBD1 matches at 7 bases. Trimming took 3 bases from V and 3 from J; bases not matched to a gene: 5. This CDR3 has 14 residues. Germline V lookup: CDR1 GTSNPN, CDR2 SVGIG (reference sequence).

This clone was found a few times. The rearrangement uses TRBV6-1 and TRBJ2-1; D not certain. Trimming stripped 2 bases from V and 7 bases from J, with 6 bases between. Germline-derived CDR1 and CDR2 are MNHNS and SASEGT. This CDR3 has 12 amino acids. The CDR3, as DNA: TGTGCCAGCAGTGAACACTTTAATGAGCAGTTCTTC. This gives the protein CASSEHFNEQFF.

The table lists this clone with a count of one. This chain links TRBV29-1 with TRBJ2-7; 12 nucleotides match TRBD2. J gave up 2 bases and V 4 bases, and 12 bases lay outside the gene matches. The germline CDR1 and CDR2 sequences are SQVTM and ANQGSEA. The CDR3 spans 17 residues. CDR3 coding DNA: TGCAGCGTTGCATGGCTAGCGGGAGGGCCTCAAACCTACGAGCAGTACTTC. This gives the protein CSVAWLAGGPQTYEQYF.

The CDR3 protein is CASSYLTGLARMNTEAFF. As DNA, the CDR3 is TGTGCCAGCAGCTACCTGACAGGGTTGGCAAGAATGAACACTGAAGCTTTCTTT. This sequence joins TRBV7-9 and TRBJ1-1; TRBD1 aligns across 7 bases. The CDR3 is 18 residues long. Trimming removed 4 bases from V and 0 bases from J; junction bases left unmatched: 14. CDR1 and CDR2 (germline): SEHNR, FQNEAQ (reference sequence). Combining the CDR3 with reference TRBV7-9 and TRBJ1-1 gives the whole variable domain DTGVSQNPRHKITKRGQNVTFRCDPISEHNRLYWYRQTLGQGPEFLTYFQNEAQLEKSRLLSDRFSAERPKGSFSTLEIQRTEQGDSAMYLCASSYLTGLARMNTEAFFGQGTRLTVV.

The rearrangement uses TRBV25-1 and TRBJ1-6; 8 bases align to TRBD1. Germline CDR1 reads MGHDK; CDR2 reads SYGVNS. The CDR3 spans 16 residues. Unmatched junction bases numbered 8, after V lost 1 base and J lost 9 bases. The chain's CDR3 is CASSESGQGYSSPLHF. The CDR3 region has the DNA TGTGCCAGCAGTGAATCAGGACAGGGTTATTCTTCACCCCTCCACTTT.

The J gene is TRBJ1-6, the V gene TRBV10-1; D gene ambiguous. V shed 6 bases and J shed 0 bases, with 12 bases lying between them. The germline V gene encodes CDR1 WNHNN and CDR2 SYGVQD (reference sequence). This CDR3 is 16 amino acids long. The CDR3 reads CASRRRWSSYNSPLHF. The CDR3 DNA sequence: TGCGCCAGCAGAAGGAGGTGGAGCTCCTATAATTCACCCCTCCACTTT.

The chain combines TRBV6-5 with TRBJ2-1; 10 nucleotides match TRBD1. With 7 bases clipped from V and 2 bases from J, the junction kept 5 bases outside the gene matches. CDR1 is MNHEY, CDR2 SVGAGI, per germline. This CDR3 is built from 15 residues. CDR3 coding DNA: TGTGCCAGCACCTCCGGGACAGGGGCCTACAATGAGCAGTTCTTC. It specifies CASTSGTGAYNEQFF.

The chain has TRBV5-1 and TRBJ2-7, with 7 bases fitting TRBD1. Germline V gives CDR1 SGHRS, CDR2 YFSETQ. The CDR3 length is 15 residues. V dropped 0 bases and J dropped 3; count of bases not matched to a gene: 6. The CDR3 DNA follows: TGCGCCAGCAGCTTGGATGGGACAGCTTACTACGAGCAGTACGTC. It specifies CASSLDGTAYYEQYV.

V is TRBV5-6 and J is TRBJ2-5; 14 bases agree with TRBD2. The CDR3 totals 18 residues. Germline loops: CDR1 SGHDT, CDR2 YYEEEE. Losses at the gene ends were 4 bases for V and 1 base for J; bases not matched to a gene: 9. CDR3 nucleotide sequence: TGTGCCAGCAGCCCCCCGGGACTAGCGGGAGCAGCCCAAGAGACCCAGTACTTC. As protein: CASSPPGLAGAAQETQYF.

The J gene is TRBJ2-1, the V gene TRBV12-3 or TRBV12-4, with TRBD2 matching 7 bases. The CDR3 is made up of 12 amino acids. The junction had 1 base not matched to a gene; V was cut back by 7 bases and J by 4 bases. The CDR3 is CASTSGYNEQFF. CDR3 DNA: TGTGCCAGCACTAGCGGTTACAATGAGCAGTTCTTC.

The chain combines TRBV5-1 with TRBJ1-1, with D maybe TRBD1 (5 bases). CDR1 is SGHRS and CDR2 is YFSETQ in the germline V gene. V dropped 1 base and J dropped 0 bases, with 19 bases sitting between them. The CDR3 is 18 amino acids. In nucleotides, the CDR3 is TGCGCCAGCAGCTTGAAGCCCCTACAGGACCTTATGAACACTGAAGCTTTCTTT. Protein product: CASSLKPLQDLMNTEAFF.

This sequence joins TRBV2 and TRBJ1-1; D unresolved. Trimming took off 6 bases at V and 0 bases at J, with 11 bases between the two ends. Germline assignment: CDR1 SNHLY and CDR2 FYNNEI. The length of the CDR3 is 14 residues. DNA for the CDR3: TGTGCCAGCAGATACGGGGAAGTGAACACTGAAGCTTTCTTT. Its translation: CASRYGEVNTEAFF.

Points on this clone: One end of the junction does not line up with germline, which may come from a read error. The chain uses TRBV7-7 and TRBJ2-5; TRBD2 matches at 14 bases. There are 15 residues in the CDR3. Looked up from germline, CDR1 is SSHAT and CDR2 is FNYEAQ (reference sequence). CDR3 nucleotide sequence: TGTGCTAGCAGCCTGACTAGCGGGAGGGTAGAGACCCAGTACTTC. Protein: CASSLTSGRVETQYF.

The chain recombines TRBV12-3 or TRBV12-4 with TRBJ1-2; D might be TRBD1 (5 bases). This CDR3 contains 13 residues. V was cut by 5 bases and J by 1 base, with 8 bases left in between. CDR3 coding DNA: TGTGCCAGCAGTGGGGGAGGTAACTATGGCTACACCTTC. Translated: CASSGGGNYGYTF.

The chain is built from TRBV7-9 and TRBJ2-5, with D perhaps matching TRBD1 (5 bases). V gave up 6 bases and J gave up 5 bases, with 19 bases separating them. This CDR3 has 15 amino acids. Germline CDR1 is SEHNR and CDR2 is FQNEAQ (reference sequence). The CDR3 sequence: CASRGSKGIEETQYF. Here the CDR3 DNA reads TGTGCCAGCAGGGGCTCCAAGGGGATCGAGGAGACCCAGTACTTC.

V is TRBV19 and J is TRBJ2-5, with TRBD2 identical over 12 bases. The CDR3 totals 18 residues. With V trimmed by 5 bases and J by 5 bases, 15 bases remained unmatched. Germline V gene data show CDR1 as LNHDA and CDR2 as SQIVND (reference sequence). The CDR3 coding sequence is TGTGCCAGTAGTGGAAGGGGGGCCGGGACTAGCGGGCAGGAGACCCAGTACTTC. It is translated as CASSGRGAGTSGQETQYF.

The J gene is TRBJ2-3, the V gene TRBV2; TRBD1 agrees at 7 bases. Per germline, CDR1 SNHLY and CDR2 FYNNEI. Trimming removed 5 bases from V and 2 bases from J; junction bases left unmatched: 16. The CDR3 is 18 residues long. The CDR3 region has the DNA TGTGCCAGCAGTCCCCGGGTGCGGGCTGGACAGGCCACAGATACGCAGTATTTT. This encodes CASSPRVRAGQATDTQYF.

V is TRBV7-6 and J is TRBJ2-3; 8 positions agree with TRBD1. Trimming cost V 5 bases and J 1 base; bases outside gene matches: 5. The CDR3 sequence is 15 residues long. The germline V gene encodes CDR1 SGHVS and CDR2 FNYEAQ. The DNA for the CDR3 is TGTGCCAGCAGCCCGACAGGGGTGGGCACAGATACGCAGTATTTT. This translates into CASSPTGVGTDTQYF.

The chain combines TRBV10-1 with TRBJ1-2; tentatively, D is TRBD1 (5 bases). V was shortened by 8 bases and J by 4 bases, with 14 bases between the two germline ends. This CDR3 has 13 residues. Germline V CDR1 and CDR2: WNHNN, SYGVQD (reference sequence). The CDR3 here is CASPGFLRYGYTF. DNA of the CDR3: TGCGCCAGCCCAGGGTTTCTTCGCTATGGCTACACCTTC.